This passage covers 14 T cell receptor beta chains from one sample sequenced in a study of read filtering for tumor transcriptome and immune sequencing. Molecular barcoded adaptors covering alpha/delta and beta/gamma chains were used on roughly 370 ng RNA. TCRdb reprocessed the reads via MiXCR and lists one record per CDR3 protein. Of fewer than 75,000 distinct CDR3 sequences listed, less than 25% are singletons. Specimen: a population of CD138-negative cells sorted from bone marrow. These TCRs come from a donor aged 40 or over with multiple myeloma.

This clonotype was seen many times. The V and J genes are TRBV5-1 and TRBJ2-7; TRBD1 matches at 9 bases. CDR1 is SGHRS, CDR2 YFSETQ, per germline. V was pared by 4 bases and J by 6 bases, with 11 bases of the junction left unmatched. CDR3 length: 15 residues. As DNA, the CDR3 is TGCGCCAGCAGCCCGACCCGGGACAGGGCGACCGAGCAGTACTTC. Amino acids: CASSPTRDRATEQYF.

This clonotype was counted ten times or more. This chain uses TRBV20-1 with TRBJ2-7, with TRBD1 as a possible D gene (6 bases). Germline V gives CDR1 DFQATT, CDR2 SNEGSKA (reference sequence). CDR3 length: 12 residues. Deletions cut 4 bases from V and 5 bases from J, with 12 bases between. The CDR3 DNA is TGCAGTGCTATCAGGACAGTTGACGAGCAGTACTTC. It translates to CSAIRTVDEQYF.

Many counts were recorded for this clonotype. The rearrangement links TRBV12-3 or TRBV12-4 to TRBJ1-5, with 7 bases lining up with TRBD1. The trim removed 5 bases at V and 3 bases at J, leaving 7 bases unmatched. This CDR3 region has 15 residues. The CDR3 region has the DNA TGTGCCAGCAGTCCCCTGGGACAGACCAATCAGCCCCAGCATTTT. Its protein is CASSPLGQTNQPQHF.

This clonotype was seen many times. The chain uses TRBV9 and TRBJ2-2; 11 bases are shared with TRBD2. The CDR3 spans 19 residues. The junction had 10 bases not matched to a gene; V was cut back by 0 bases and J by 3 bases. Germline CDR1 and CDR2: SGDLS and YYNGEE. CDR3 DNA sequence: TGTGCCAGCAGCGTAGCGATCGATCTAGCGGGGGGACACACCGGGGAGCTGTTTTTT. As protein: CASSVAIDLAGGHTGELFF.

This clonotype was seen many times. This chain joins TRBV5-6 and TRBJ2-7, with unresolved D. This CDR3 is built from 13 residues. Germline CDR1 reads SGHDT; CDR2 reads YYEEEE. V lost 0 bases, J lost 0 bases, and 4 bases lay in between. The CDR3 here is CASSLVSSYEQYF. The DNA of the CDR3 is TGTGCCAGCAGCTTGGTAAGCTCCTACGAGCAGTACTTC.

This clonotype was observed a single time. It may be a read error: a sequence one base away is much more abundant. V gene TRBV12-3 or TRBV12-4 combines with J gene TRBJ1-2; D is ambiguous. This CDR3 comprises 11 residues. Trimming pared 2 bases from V and 8 bases from J, leaving 6 bases between. CDR3 sequence: CASSLSGGYTF. CDR3 nucleotides: TGTGCCAGCAGTTTATCAGGAGGCTACACCTTC.

This clonotype has ten or more counts. This chain uses TRBV7-9 with TRBJ1-1; D might be TRBD1 (6 bases). This CDR3 has 13 amino acids. Trimming removed 5 bases from V and 10 bases from J, with 17 bases in between. Per germline, CDR1 SEHNR and CDR2 FQNEAQ (reference sequence). CDR3 in amino acids: CASSPQGPPVAFF. The CDR3 nucleotides read TGTGCCAGCAGCCCCCAGGGGCCCCCTGTAGCTTTCTTT. The full variable domain, its missing parts supplied by reference TRBV7-9 and TRBJ1-1, is DTGVSQNPRHKITKRGQNVTFRCDPISEHNRLYWYRQTLGQGPEFLTYFQNEAQLEKSRLLSDRFSAERPKGSFSTLEIQRTEQGDSAMYLCASSPQGPPVAFFGQGTRLTVV.

This clonotype has ten or more counts. The rearrangement uses TRBV29-1 and TRBJ2-7; 9 bases are a match to TRBD1. The CDR3 contains 15 residues. The germline CDR1 and CDR2 sequences are SQVTM and ANQGSEA. The V and J ends lost 6 bases and 3 bases, in that order; junction bases with no gene match: 12. The CDR3 is CSVGTGLSSNYEQYF. In nucleotides, the CDR3 is TGCAGCGTAGGGACAGGGTTGTCTTCCAACTACGAGCAGTACTTC.

This clonotype was observed many times. V and J are TRBV6-5 and TRBJ2-3, with 7 bases matching TRBD2. V shed 8 bases, J shed 1 base, and the junction held 9 bases outside the gene matches. CDR1 MNHEY and CDR2 SVGAGI come from the germline V gene. This CDR3 has 15 residues. The CDR3: CASLSRGYGTDTQYF. Written as DNA, the CDR3 is TGTGCCAGCCTTTCGCGGGGGTATGGCACAGATACGCAGTATTTT.

The table lists this clonotype with many counts. This chain connects TRBV25-1 to TRBJ2-1, with TRBD1 matching 8 bases. Germline lookup yields CDR1 MGHDK and CDR2 SYGVNS. V lost 4 bases to trimming and J lost 8 bases; unmatched junction nucleotides: 16. The CDR3 sequence is 17 residues long. CDR3 coding DNA: TGTGCCAGCAGTGCATCCTACCGGGACAGGAACATCGATGAGCAGTTCTTC. Amino acids: CASSASYRDRNIDEQFF.

This clonotype was seen more than once but under ten times. The chain uses TRBV7-9 and TRBJ1-5; TRBD1 agrees at 8 bases. There are 18 residues in the CDR3. From germline, CDR1 is SEHNR and CDR2 FQNEAQ (reference sequence). Trimming cost V 1 base and J 0 bases; bases outside gene matches: 8. This CDR3 reads CASSLGGQGHYSNQPQHF. The DNA for the CDR3 is TGTGCCAGCAGCTTAGGAGGACAGGGCCATTATAGCAATCAGCCCCAGCATTTT.

The rearrangement uses TRBV28 and TRBJ2-7, with D maybe TRBD1 (6 bases). This CDR3 is 13 amino acids long. The V gene's germline CDR1 is MDHEN and CDR2 SYDVKM. V was clipped by 4 bases and J by 6 bases, with 13 bases between them. CDR3 amino acids: CASSSPDRPEQYF. CDR3 in DNA: TGTGCCAGCAGTTCCCCGGACAGACCCGAGCAGTACTTC. Full variable domain (outside the CDR3, taken from reference TRBV28 and TRBJ2-7): DVKVTQSSRYLVKRTGEKVFLECVQDMDHENMFWYRQDPGLGLRLIYFSYDVKMKEKGDIPEGYSVSREKKERFSLILESASTNQTSMYLCASSSPDRPEQYFGPGTRLTVT.

In its sample, this clonotype was seen many times. V gene TRBV7-9 combines with J gene TRBJ2-2; D perhaps matches TRBD1 (6 bases). This CDR3 is built from 15 residues. Germline CDR1 and CDR2: SEHNR and FQNEAQ (reference sequence). CDR3 sequence reads: CAPSIGGANTGELFF. The CDR3 nucleotides are TGTGCACCTTCAATTGGGGGCGCGAACACCGGGGAGCTGTTTTTT.

Comments on this clonotype: At one of its ends the junction is not consistent with the germline gene, which may arise from a read error. The DNA for the CDR3 is TGTGCCAGCAGCCGGAGGAGTCAGGGACAGGACAATGAACAGTTCTTC. This translates into CASSRRSQGQDNEQFF. The chain employs TRBV14 and TRBJ2-1; 8 bases fit TRBD1. Germline lookup yields CDR1 SGHDN and CDR2 FVKESK. The CDR3 sequence is 16 residues long.